These 25 T cell receptor beta chains came from one sample sequenced in a study of control samples from healthy donors and cancer patients (dated by TCRdb to the early 2020s). Receptor libraries were prepared by the immunoSEQ multiplex PCR assay. Entries here come from immuneACCESS through TCRdb and include only in-frame sequences with V and J called. Some clones fail to appear in such tables; in the studies checked, an unresolved V gene covers under half of the shortfall, and the cause of the remainder is unknown. This sample gives about 150,000 clones in total; roughly 94% of them show up just once. The ten largest clones represent about 5% of the sample. The specimen was blood. Receptor source: a man aged 40-55 years in good health.

The chain carries TRBV7-9 and TRBJ2-1; 10 positions agree with TRBD2. Germline values: CDR1 SEHNR, CDR2 FQNEAQ (reference sequence). The CDR3 has 18 amino acids. The V segment lost 5 bases and the J segment 4 bases; nucleotides outside the gene matches: 14. This CDR3 reads CASSRAPVAGGIYNEQFF. The CDR3 coding sequence is TGTGCCAGCAGCCGGGCCCCCGTAGCGGGGGGAATATACAATGAGCAGTTCTTC.

This chain joins TRBV6-5 and TRBJ1-5, with 9 bases fitting TRBD1. This CDR3 is built from 15 residues. Trimming cost V 5 bases and J 3 bases; bases outside gene matches: 5. The germline V gene has CDR1 MNHEY and CDR2 SVGAGI. The CDR3 region has the DNA TGTGCCAGCAGTCCGGGACAGGGACCCAATCAGCCCCAGCATTTT. The encoded protein is CASSPGQGPNQPQHF.

The chain joins TRBV7-9 to TRBJ1-2; D remains ambiguous. Trimming stripped 2 bases from V and 0 bases from J, with 7 bases between. The length of the CDR3 is 14 residues. Germline lookup yields CDR1 SEHNR and CDR2 FQNEAQ (reference sequence). In DNA, the CDR3 is TGTGCCAGCAGCTTAAACACCGCTAACTATGGCTACACCTTC. It yields the protein CASSLNTANYGYTF.

The chain uses TRBV19 and TRBJ2-4, with D hard to call. The CDR3 is made up of 14 amino acids. Trimming left V 3 bases short and J 9 bases short, with 15 bases between. Looked up from germline, CDR1 is LNHDA and CDR2 is SQIVND (reference sequence). The CDR3 region has the DNA TGTGCCAGTAGTATCACCCGCTCGCAGAGCATTCAGTACTTC. Translating gives CASSITRSQSIQYF.

The chain is built from TRBV18 and TRBJ1-1; TRBD1 matches 9 bases. CDR3 size: 14 residues. The germline CDR1 and CDR2 sequences are KGHSH and LQKENI. The V gene end was trimmed by 6 bases and the J gene end by 8 bases; junction bases not matched to a gene: 10. Here the CDR3 DNA reads TGTGCCAGCTCGCAGGGACAGGGTATTGGGGAAGCTTTCTTT. Its protein product is CASSQGQGIGEAFF.

A single count supports this clone. Mismatch with germline at one junction end may stem from a read error. Other DNA variants within this sample encode the same CDR3. The chain carries TRBV4-1 and TRBJ1-2; possibly TRBD1 for D (5 bases). The CDR3 covers 16 residues. Per the germline V gene, CDR1 is MGHRA and CDR2 is YSYEKL. The CDR3 spells CASSQDARARNYGYTF. The CDR3 DNA is TGCGCCAGCAGCCAAGATGCCAGGGCCCGGAACTATGGTTACACCTTC.

In DNA, the CDR3 is TGTGCCAGCAGCCCACTCCGCGGGACAGGGGGTTACAATGAGCAGTTCTTC. This sequence encodes CASSPLRGTGGYNEQFF. This rearrangement joins TRBV7-9 to TRBJ2-1; 11 nucleotides match TRBD1. There are 17 residues in the CDR3. Germline trimming cut 5 bases from V and 4 bases from J; bases unmatched to any gene: 10. Germline CDR1 and CDR2: SEHNR and FQNEAQ (reference sequence). The variable domain in full, completed from reference TRBV7-9 and TRBJ2-1, reads DTGVSQNPRHKITKRGQNVTFRCDPISEHNRLYWYRQTLGQGPEFLTYFQNEAQLEKSRLLSDRFSAERPKGSFSTLEIQRTEQGDSAMYLCASSPLRGTGGYNEQFFGPGTRLTVL.

The chain employs TRBV7-9 and TRBJ1-3, with D hard to call. Germline values: CDR1 SEHNR, CDR2 FQNEAQ (reference sequence). Deletions cut 3 bases from V and 6 bases from J, with 9 bases between. CDR3 size: 13 residues. Here the CDR3 reads CASSFGSVNTIYF. For the CDR3, the DNA is TGTGCCAGCAGCTTTGGGTCGGTAAACACCATATATTTT.

The chain carries TRBV4-1 and TRBJ2-7; the D gene is possibly TRBD1 (6 bases). Germline lookup yields CDR1 MGHRA and CDR2 YSYEKL. Trimming shortened V by 1 base and J by 2 bases, and 12 bases separated the two germline ends. There are 15 residues in the CDR3. In DNA form, the CDR3 reads TGCGCCAGCAGCCAAGCGGATACAGGGACCTACGAGCAGTACTTC. Translated: CASSQADTGTYEQYF.

CDR3 nucleotides: TGTGCCAGCAGCCCGGGGCGGGCTGAGATGGAAGCTTTCTTT. Residues: CASSPGRAEMEAFF. The rearrangement links TRBV11-2 to TRBJ1-1; D may be TRBD1 (5 bases). The CDR3 sequence is 14 residues long. Looked up from germline, CDR1 is SGHAT and CDR2 is FQNNGV. V lost 5 bases, J lost 8 bases, and 18 bases lay in between. The variable domain in full, completed from reference TRBV11-2 and TRBJ1-1, reads EAGVAQSPRYKIIEKRQSVAFWCNPISGHATLYWYQQILGQGPKLLIQFQNNGVVDDSQLPKDRFSAERLKGVDSTLKIQPAKLEDSAVYLCASSPGRAEMEAFFGQGTRLTVV.

This clone showed up just a few times. The CDR3 DNA reads TGTGCCAGCAGTGGCGGCGCGTCCTACGAGCAGTACTTC. Its translation: CASSGGASYEQYF. The chain couples TRBV2 to TRBJ2-7, with D hard to call. V lost 4 bases and J 1 base, leaving 8 bases between the germline ends. The CDR3 sequence is 13 residues long. Germline values: CDR1 SNHLY, CDR2 FYNNEI.

The chain is built from TRBV2 and TRBJ2-4; the D is unclear. V was clipped by 5 bases and J by 7 bases, with 15 bases between them. This CDR3 region has 14 residues. Germline loops: CDR1 SNHLY, CDR2 FYNNEI. CDR3 loop: CASSTAPVGNIQYF. The CDR3 nucleotides are TGTGCCAGCAGTACAGCACCTGTCGGGAACATTCAGTACTTC.

The chain recombines TRBV29-1 with TRBJ2-3; D may match TRBD1 or TRBD2 (5 bases each). The length of the CDR3 is 12 residues. V gave up 8 bases and J gave up 0 bases, with 9 bases separating them. CDR1 and CDR2 (germline): SQVTM, ANQGSEA. As DNA, the CDR3 is TGCAGCCCGGGGCTCAGCACAGATACGCAGTATTTT. Translation: CSPGLSTDTQYF.

V gene TRBV27 combines with J gene TRBJ2-4, with D perhaps given as TRBD1 or TRBD2 (5 bases each). V lost 0 bases and J lost 4, with 10 bases in between. The germline CDR1 and CDR2 sequences are MNHEY and SMNVEV (reference sequence). The CDR3 consists of 15 residues. The CDR3 DNA is TGTGCCAGCAGTTTATCGGGGACGGTGAAAAACATTCAGTACTTC. Its protein product is CASSLSGTVKNIQYF.

The chain joins TRBV19 to TRBJ2-3; 10 bases fit TRBD1. The CDR3 covers 14 residues. Germline V gene lookup returns CDR1 LNHDA and CDR2 SQIVND (reference sequence). V was pared by 6 bases and J by 7 bases, with 7 bases of the junction left unmatched. CDR3 sequence: CASSPGQGRNTQYF. CDR3 bases: TGTGCCAGTAGCCCGGGACAGGGGAGGAATACGCAGTATTTT.

The chain employs TRBV5-6 and TRBJ1-2, with no clear D. The CDR3 length is 12 residues. Trimming took 2 bases from V and 5 from J, leaving 7 bases between them. CDR1 and CDR2 from the germline V gene are SGHDT and YYEEEE. DNA of the CDR3: TGTGCCAGCAGCTTTGAGGGTTATGGCTACACCTTC. Protein sequence: CASSFEGYGYTF.

This clone has a single count. This sequence joins TRBV4-3 and TRBJ2-3; D not resolved. V dropped 2 bases and J dropped 2 bases, with 8 bases sitting between them. Per germline, CDR1 LGHNA and CDR2 YSLEER. The CDR3 consists of 14 residues. The CDR3 reads CASSQKLLTDTQYF. Written as DNA, the CDR3 is TGCGCCAGCAGCCAAAAACTGCTCACAGATACGCAGTATTTT.

J is TRBJ1-5 and V is TRBV6-5; TRBD1 aligns across 11 bases. Per the germline V gene, CDR1 is MNHEY and CDR2 is SVGAGI. The CDR3 is 14 residues long. Unmatched junction bases numbered 7, after V lost 6 bases and J lost 9 bases. The CDR3 DNA sequence: TGTGCCAGCAGGCCCGGGACAGGGGGTGGGCCCCAGCATTTT. Its translation is CASRPGTGGGPQHF.

The gene calls are TRBV7-9 and TRBJ2-7, with TRBD1 matching over 9 bases. The CDR3 totals 15 residues. V was clipped by 3 bases and J by 3 bases; unmatched bases: 6. Germline V gene sequence: CDR1 SEHNR, CDR2 FQNEAQ (reference sequence). CDR3 DNA sequence: TGTGCCAGCAGCTTCGGGACAGGGTCCGGCTACGAGCAGTACTTC. Translating gives CASSFGTGSGYEQYF. Variable domain in full (rest from reference TRBV7-9 and TRBJ2-7): DTGVSQNPRHKITKRGQNVTFRCDPISEHNRLYWYRQTLGQGPEFLTYFQNEAQLEKSRLLSDRFSAERPKGSFSTLEIQRTEQGDSAMYLCASSFGTGSGYEQYFGPGTRLTVT.

The chain carries TRBV7-9 and TRBJ1-6; maybe TRBD1 (5 bases). There are 15 residues in the CDR3. Germline V gene lookup returns CDR1 SEHNR and CDR2 FQNEAQ (reference sequence). V was trimmed by 6 bases and J by 6 bases, leaving 15 bases between them. The CDR3 region has the DNA TGTGCCAGCAGTCCGAATCAGGGATTTAATTCACCCCTCCACTTT. Its protein is CASSPNQGFNSPLHF. Supplemented by reference TRBV7-9 and TRBJ1-6, the full variable domain reads DTGVSQNPRHKITKRGQNVTFRCDPISEHNRLYWYRQTLGQGPEFLTYFQNEAQLEKSRLLSDRFSAERPKGSFSTLEIQRTEQGDSAMYLCASSPNQGFNSPLHFGNGTRLTVT.

As for this clone: No DNA is shown, since the ends of the CDR3 on it are uncertain; the CDR3 is the one TCRdb lists. The CDR3 loop reads CASTSGRNTEAFF. The rearrangement joins TRBV19 to TRBJ1-1. Germline loops: CDR1 LNHDA, CDR2 SQIVND (reference sequence). The CDR3 spans 13 residues, counting both ends.

The chain joins TRBV28 to TRBJ1-2; D is ambiguous. Trimming took 5 bases from V and 4 from J, leaving 17 bases between them. Looked up from germline, CDR1 is MDHEN and CDR2 is SYDVKM. The CDR3 runs 15 residues. The CDR3, as DNA: TGTGCCAGCAGTGCCCGTGGGCGAAGGGTCTATGGCTACACCTTC. It is translated as CASSARGRRVYGYTF.

The gene calls are TRBV6-6 and TRBJ1-1, with TRBD1 identical over 7 bases. The CDR3 runs 13 residues. Unmatched junction bases numbered 6, after V lost 4 bases and J lost 7 bases. CDR1 and CDR2 from the germline V gene are MNHNY and SVGAGI (reference sequence). CDR3 sequence: CASSLSGGREAFF. CDR3 nucleotides: TGTGCCAGCAGTTTATCAGGGGGTCGTGAAGCTTTCTTT.

This clone occurred a few times. The chain combines TRBV18 with TRBJ2-7, with D tentatively TRBD1 or TRBD2 (5 bases each). The CDR3 is 12 residues long. Per the germline V gene, CDR1 is KGHSH and CDR2 is LQKENI. Trimming shortened V by 4 bases and J by 3 bases, and 7 bases separated the two germline ends. The CDR3: CASSRDVYEQYF. CDR3 bases: TGTGCCAGCTCACGGGACGTCTACGAGCAGTACTTC.

The chain combines TRBV5-1 with TRBJ1-2; no definite D call. Germline lookup yields CDR1 SGHRS and CDR2 YFSETQ. Deletions cut 0 bases from V and 3 bases from J, with 3 bases between. The length of the CDR3 is 12 residues. CDR3 residues: CASSLGDYGYTF. The CDR3 DNA follows: TGCGCCAGCAGCTTGGGGGACTATGGCTACACCTTC.